What follows are 17 T cell receptor beta chains derived from one specimen sequenced in a study of shared clonotypes between healthy human individuals. The assay was immunoSEQ multiplex PCR, and TCRdb's table has in-frame clones only and misses some. Among a few million clones listed, approximately 94% were seen once. The sequenced material came from naive CD4+ T cells sorted from blood. As for subset: CD45RA+ positively selected. These receptors were collected from a man in his late teens or twenties in good health.

The rearrangement uses TRBV7-9 and TRBJ2-3, with D tentatively TRBD2 (5 bases). CDR1 and CDR2 (germline): SEHNR, FQNEAQ (reference sequence). This CDR3 comprises 14 residues. V was shortened by 4 bases and J by 10 bases, with 18 bases between the two germline ends. The CDR3 is CASSYLLTRGPQYF. CDR3 DNA: TGTGCCAGCAGCTACCTCCTGACCCGAGGGCCGCAGTATTTT.

The rearrangement links TRBV7-9 to TRBJ2-1; D uncertain. Between the trimmed V and J ends, which lost 11 bases and 5 bases, there was a span of 19 bases. The CDR3 spans 14 residues. The germline V gene encodes CDR1 SEHNR and CDR2 FQNEAQ (reference sequence). Here the CDR3 reads CAGSRARRDNEQFF. CDR3 in DNA: TGTGCCGGAAGCCGGGCCCGACGGGACAATGAGCAGTTCTTC.

V is TRBV13 and J is TRBJ2-5; 8 bases line up with TRBD1. Germline lookup yields CDR1 PRHDT and CDR2 FYEKMQ (reference sequence). The CDR3 is 16 amino acids. The V gene end was trimmed by 0 bases and the J gene end by 0 bases; junction bases not matched to a gene: 3. The CDR3 protein is CASSLGPGGYQETQYF. The CDR3 DNA reads TGTGCCAGCAGCTTAGGCCCAGGGGGCTACCAAGAGACCCAGTACTTC.

V and J are TRBV9 and TRBJ2-2; D is unresolved. The V gene lost 4 bases and the J gene lost 3 bases, with 13 bases spanning the gap. The CDR3 is 15 amino acids. Germline CDR1 and CDR2: SGDLS and YYNGEE. The CDR3 reads CASSQTLRDTGELFF. CDR3 nucleotides: TGTGCCAGCAGCCAAACCTTACGTGACACCGGGGAGCTGTTTTTT. Together with reference TRBV9 and TRBJ2-2, the CDR3 gives the full variable domain: DSGVTQTPKHLITATGQRVTLRCSPRSGDLSVYWYQQSLDQGLQFLIQYYNGEERAKGNILERFSAQQFPDLHSELNLSSLELGDSALYFCASSQTLRDTGELFFGEGSRLTVL.

A note on this clone: Other DNA sequences from this sample encode an identical CDR3 as well. This chain connects TRBV5-1 to TRBJ2-3; D unresolved. Germline-derived CDR1 and CDR2 are SGHRS and YFSETQ. The CDR3 is 12 residues long. V gave up 5 bases and J gave up 4 bases, with 8 bases separating them. The CDR3, as DNA: TGCGCCAGCAGTTCACCAGCAGATACGCAGTATTTT. It translates to CASSSPADTQYF.

The chain combines TRBV5-1 with TRBJ1-1, with TRBD1 as a possible D gene (5 bases). The CDR3 has 15 amino acids. V was shortened by 0 bases and J by 6 bases, with 15 bases between the two germline ends. Germline V gives CDR1 SGHRS, CDR2 YFSETQ. The CDR3 DNA reads as TGCGCCAGCAGCTTGGCCTCAGGGATATTTGCTGAAGCTTTCTTT. This codes for CASSLASGIFAEAFF.

The chain links TRBV4-1 to TRBJ2-2; D remains ambiguous. The CDR3 loop spans 15 amino acids. The germline CDR1 and CDR2 sequences are MGHRA and YSYEKL. Trimming took off 0 bases at V and 6 bases at J, with 11 bases between the two ends. CDR3 residues: CASSQDVVDAGELFF. CDR3 coding DNA: TGCGCCAGCAGCCAAGATGTAGTAGATGCCGGGGAGCTGTTTTTT.

The chain recombines TRBV4-1 with TRBJ2-7, with D possibly matching TRBD1 (7 bases). Per germline, CDR1 MGHRA and CDR2 YSYEKL. The CDR3 length is 15 residues. Trimming removed 4 bases from V and 5 bases from J, with 18 bases in between. The CDR3 DNA sequence: TGCGCCAGCAGCCGGGTCGTGACAGGGAGGAACGAGCAGTACTTC. Translating it yields CASSRVVTGRNEQYF.

The V call is TRBV18, the J call TRBJ2-3; TRBD2 matches 9 bases. The V and J ends lost 5 bases and 0 bases, in that order; junction bases with no gene match: 6. Germline CDR1 KGHSH, CDR2 LQKENI. The CDR3 is 16 amino acids. The CDR3 coding sequence is TGTGCCAGCTCAGCTCTAGCGGGGCTAAGCACAGATACGCAGTATTTT. The encoded protein is CASSALAGLSTDTQYF.

The chain combines TRBV5-1 with TRBJ2-1, with 11 nucleotides matching TRBD2. Germline V gives CDR1 SGHRS, CDR2 YFSETQ. This CDR3 is 16 amino acids long. The ends lost 0 bases at V and 7 bases at J; junction bases unmatched: 6. The CDR3 region is CASSLATSGNLNEQFF. As DNA, the CDR3 is TGCGCCAGCAGCTTGGCGACTAGCGGGAATCTAAATGAGCAGTTCTTC.

This rearrangement joins TRBV19 to TRBJ1-6, with D maybe TRBD1 (5 bases). Per germline, CDR1 LNHDA and CDR2 SQIVND (reference sequence). This CDR3 is 15 amino acids long. V was pared by 5 bases and J by 6 bases, with 14 bases between. Written as DNA, the CDR3 is TGTGCCAGTAGTGTCCTCACAGGATCTAATTCACCCCTCCACTTT. It codes for CASSVLTGSNSPLHF.

The table lists this clone with a count of one. The chain is built from TRBV20-1 and TRBJ1-2; tentative D call: TRBD1 (5 bases). This CDR3 spans 11 amino acids. Per the germline V gene, CDR1 is DFQATT and CDR2 is SNEGSKA (reference sequence). V was trimmed by 5 bases and J by 6 bases, leaving 10 bases between them. CDR3 region: CSAPDINGYTF. CDR3 nucleotide sequence: TGCAGTGCTCCGGACATTAATGGCTACACCTTC.

The chain combines TRBV5-1 with TRBJ1-2; D remains unclear. The ends were cut back, 0 bases at V and 9 bases at J, with 12 bases in the middle. Germline-derived CDR1 and CDR2 are SGHRS and YFSETQ. CDR3 size: 13 residues. As DNA, the CDR3 is TGCGCCAGCAGCTTGGAGACGGCTGATAGCTACACCTTC. Residues: CASSLETADSYTF.

This clone was found once. The chain links TRBV7-9 to TRBJ2-7; 10 positions agree with TRBD2. The CDR3 is 14 residues long. Trimming took 2 bases from V and 10 from J; bases not matched to a gene: 8. Per the germline V gene, CDR1 is SEHNR and CDR2 is FQNEAQ (reference sequence). CDR3 bases: TGTGCCAGCAGCTTAACCGGACTAGCGGTCTATCAGTACTTC. This translates into CASSLTGLAVYQYF.

V is TRBV5-8 and J is TRBJ2-3; D remains unclear. Germline V gene data show CDR1 as SGHTS and CDR2 as YDEGEE. The CDR3 runs 13 residues. Between the trimmed V and J ends, which lost 0 bases and 6 bases, there was a span of 8 bases. CDR3 DNA sequence: TGTGCCAGCAGCTTGGTGGGGTCGGATACGCAGTATTTT. Its translation: CASSLVGSDTQYF.

This clone was seen only a few times. CDR3 amino acids: CASSKDASYEQYF. The CDR3 DNA is TGTGCCAGCAGTAAGGACGCCTCCTACGAGCAGTACTTC. This chain joins TRBV6-5 and TRBJ2-7; D is undetermined. This CDR3 has 13 residues. From germline, CDR1 is MNHEY and CDR2 SVGAGI. V lost 5 bases, J lost 0 bases, and 8 bases lay in between.

This sequence joins TRBV7-8 and TRBJ2-7, with 14 nucleotides matching TRBD2. The CDR3 consists of 16 residues. V lost 4 bases to trimming and J lost 7 bases; unmatched junction nucleotides: 9. Germline V CDR1 and CDR2: SGHVS, FQNEAQ. The CDR3, as DNA: TGTGCCAGCAGCTCTGTGGGACTAGCGGGAGTGTTTGAGCAGTACTTC. Its translation: CASSSVGLAGVFEQYF.